This TCR beta chain was identified during a study of immune evolution from preneoplasia to lung adenocarcinoma. The CDR3 spans 16 residues. This clone was observed a few times. TCRdb's copy holds only in-frame clones and misses some; the assay was immunoSEQ multiplex PCR. The table lists around 4,900 clones, over 70% of them singletons. The TCR was taken from a donor of 70 years or more with lung adenocarcinoma. Sequencing was done on a sample of FFPE adjacent normal lung tissue. The chain couples TRBV21-1 to TRBJ1-1. TRBV21-1 represents a pseudogene. The CDR3 reads CASSARRTQSNTEAFF. The DNA of the CDR3 is TGTGCCAGCAGCGCCCGCCGAACCCAATCGAACACTGAAGCTTTCTTT.